This TCR beta chain was captured by sequencing in a study of blood T cell repertoires in COVID-19. Study-level information: Sites in the United States, Italy and Spain provided acute and convalescent COVID-19 samples. The cDNA or gDNA used as material had been derived from T cells, B-cell-depleted T cells, or PBMCs.

The CDR3 loop spans 18 amino acids. From germline, CDR1 is LNHNV and CDR2 YYDKDF (reference sequence). Trimming at V came to 0 bases and at J to 7 bases, leaving 14 bases not matched to a gene. In the authors' methods: It was from reference gene primer amplification that nucleated cell counts were estimated. Libraries were prepared by immunoSEQ multiplex PCR; TCRdb keeps only in-frame clonotypes and omits some of them. V, J and clone size are those of that table, while D and trimming were read from the DNA. The profile covers roughly 150,000 clones, with 80% to 90% appearing a single time and 15% taken by the ten largest.

Input material: peripheral blood. The sequence came from a woman in her 40s with acute or convalescent COVID-19. The chain links TRBV15 to TRBJ1-5; 8 bases map to TRBD1. CDR3 sequence reads: CATSRDYSAQQGGQPQHF. The CDR3 DNA is TGTGCCACCAGCAGAGATTATTCTGCCCAACAGGGGGGCCAGCCCCAGCATTTT.